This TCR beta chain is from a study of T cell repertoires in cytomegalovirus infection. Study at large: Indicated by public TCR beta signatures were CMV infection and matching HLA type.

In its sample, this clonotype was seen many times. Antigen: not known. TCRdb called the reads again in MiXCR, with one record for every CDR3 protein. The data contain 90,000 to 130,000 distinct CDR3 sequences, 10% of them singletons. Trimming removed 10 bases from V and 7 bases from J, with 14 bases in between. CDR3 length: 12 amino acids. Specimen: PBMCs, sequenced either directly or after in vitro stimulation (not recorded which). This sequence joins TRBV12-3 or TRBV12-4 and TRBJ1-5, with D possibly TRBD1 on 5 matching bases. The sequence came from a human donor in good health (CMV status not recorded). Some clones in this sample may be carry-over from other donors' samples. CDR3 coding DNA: TGTGCCACCCGGGGGAGTGGACAGCCCCAGCATTTT. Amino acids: CATRGSGQPQHF.